A single sample is the source of the 5 T cell receptor beta chains below, sequenced in a study of beta chain features in type 1 diabetes. Expressed TCRB transcripts got sequenced, as all isolated RNA was reverse transcribed. Clones were read by immunoSEQ multiplex PCR, and TCRdb kept only the in-frame ones, dropping some. The table shows some 410,000 clones, with approximately 14% occurring only once. Sequencing used naive CD4+ T cells from blood. These receptors were obtained from a man aged 25-45 years in good health.

V and J are TRBV6-5 and TRBJ2-7; D is uncertain. V was pared by 2 bases and J by 6 bases, with 5 bases between. Looked up from germline, CDR1 is MNHEY and CDR2 is SVGAGI. The CDR3 spans 11 residues. The DNA of the CDR3 is TGTGCCAGCAGTTACATTGGCGAGCAGTACTTC. Translation gives CASSYIGEQYF.

The sample holds a few counts of this clone. The genes are TRBV6-6 and TRBJ1-2; D is ambiguous. The germline CDR1 and CDR2 sequences are MNHNY and SVGAGI (reference sequence). CDR3 length: 13 amino acids. Trimming pared 6 bases from V and 2 bases from J, leaving 10 bases between. The CDR3 sequence is CASSTRENYGYTF. The CDR3, as DNA: TGTGCCAGCAGCACTAGGGAGAACTATGGCTACACCTTC.

The J gene is TRBJ2-7, the V gene TRBV15; the D is unclear. CDR1 and CDR2 (germline): LNHNV, YYDKDF (reference sequence). The V end was cut by 0 bases, the J end by 4 bases, with 10 bases between. CDR3 length equals 14 residues. Written as DNA, the CDR3 is TGTGCCACCAGCAGAGAAGGGTTAGGATACGAGCAGTACTTC. Translating gives CATSREGLGYEQYF. Combining the CDR3 with reference TRBV15 and TRBJ2-7 gives the whole variable domain DAMVIQNPRYQVTQFGKPVTLSCSQTLNHNVMYWYQQKSSQAPKLLFHYYDKDFNNEADTPDNFQSRRPNTSFCFLDIRSPGLGDTAMYLCATSREGLGYEQYFGPGTRLTVT.

This clone was detected a few times. This chain joins TRBV29-1 and TRBJ1-2; D call uncertain. Looked up from germline, CDR1 is SQVTM and CDR2 is ANQGSEA. The CDR3 extends over 11 amino acids. V lost 4 bases to trimming and J lost 7 bases, with 10 bases between them. CDR3 sequence: CSVGRKGGYTF. The CDR3 DNA reads as TGCAGCGTTGGGCGGAAAGGTGGCTACACCTTC.

The CDR3 reads CASSLTTATYEQYF. In DNA, the CDR3 is TGTGCCAGCAGCCTAACAACAGCTACCTACGAGCAGTACTTC. This rearrangement joins TRBV11-2 to TRBJ2-7, with D hard to call. Germline CDR1 reads SGHAT; CDR2 reads FQNNGV. The CDR3 has 14 amino acids. V was pared by 5 bases and J by 2 bases, with 13 bases between.